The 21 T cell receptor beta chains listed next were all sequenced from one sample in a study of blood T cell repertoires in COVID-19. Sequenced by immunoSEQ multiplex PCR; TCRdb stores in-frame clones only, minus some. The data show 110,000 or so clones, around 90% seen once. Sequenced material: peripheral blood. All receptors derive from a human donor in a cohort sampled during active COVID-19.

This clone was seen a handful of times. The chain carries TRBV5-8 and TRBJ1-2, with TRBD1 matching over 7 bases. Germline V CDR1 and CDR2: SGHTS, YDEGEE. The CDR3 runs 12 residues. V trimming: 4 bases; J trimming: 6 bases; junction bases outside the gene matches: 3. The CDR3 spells CASSLGQNGYTF. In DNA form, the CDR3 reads TGTGCCAGCAGCCTGGGACAGAATGGCTACACCTTC.

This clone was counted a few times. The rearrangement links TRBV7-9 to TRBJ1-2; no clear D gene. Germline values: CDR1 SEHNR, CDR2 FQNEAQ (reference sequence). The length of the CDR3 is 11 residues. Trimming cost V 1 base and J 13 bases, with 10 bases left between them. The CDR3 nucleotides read TGTGCCAGCAGCTTAGGGGCCGCATGCACCTTC. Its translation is CASSLGAACTF.

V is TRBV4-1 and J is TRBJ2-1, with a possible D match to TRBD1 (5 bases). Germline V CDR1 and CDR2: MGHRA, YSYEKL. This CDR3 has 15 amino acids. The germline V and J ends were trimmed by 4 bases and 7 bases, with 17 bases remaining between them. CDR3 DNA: TGCGCCAGCAGCCCCCCCCTGGGGCCAGGTAATGAGCAGTTCTTC. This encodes CASSPPLGPGNEQFF.

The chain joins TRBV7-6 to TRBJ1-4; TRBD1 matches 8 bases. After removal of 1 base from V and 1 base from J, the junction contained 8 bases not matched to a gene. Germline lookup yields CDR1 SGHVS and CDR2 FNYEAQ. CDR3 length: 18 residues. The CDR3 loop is CASSLVLRDRGTNEKLFF. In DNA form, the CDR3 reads TGTGCCAGCAGCTTAGTTTTGCGCGACAGGGGAACTAATGAAAAACTGTTTTTT.

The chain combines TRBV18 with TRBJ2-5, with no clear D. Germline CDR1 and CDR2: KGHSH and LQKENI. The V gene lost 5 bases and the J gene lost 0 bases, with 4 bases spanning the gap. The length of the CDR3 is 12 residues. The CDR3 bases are TGTGCCAGCTCATCGTACCAAGAGACCCAGTACTTC. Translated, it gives CASSSYQETQYF.

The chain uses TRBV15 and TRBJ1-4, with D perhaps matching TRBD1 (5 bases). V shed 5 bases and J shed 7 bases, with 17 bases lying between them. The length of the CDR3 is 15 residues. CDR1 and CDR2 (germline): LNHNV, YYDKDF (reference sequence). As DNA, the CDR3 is TGTGCCACCAGCGGGGGAGGGGCAGCGGGTGAAAAACTGTTTTTT. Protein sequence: CATSGGGAAGEKLFF. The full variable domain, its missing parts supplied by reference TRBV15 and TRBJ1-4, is DAMVIQNPRYQVTQFGKPVTLSCSQTLNHNVMYWYQQKSSQAPKLLFHYYDKDFNNEADTPDNFQSRRPNTSFCFLDIRSPGLGDTAMYLCATSGGGAAGEKLFFGSGTQLSVL.

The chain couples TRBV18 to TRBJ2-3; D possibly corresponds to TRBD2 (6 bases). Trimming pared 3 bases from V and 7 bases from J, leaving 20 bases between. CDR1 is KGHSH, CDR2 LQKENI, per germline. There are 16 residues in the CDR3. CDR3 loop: CASSPPGGTPMNTQYF. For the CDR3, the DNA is TGTGCCAGCTCACCGCCTGGGGGGACCCCCATGAATACGCAGTATTTT. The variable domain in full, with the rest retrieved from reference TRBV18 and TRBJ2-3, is NAGVMQNPRHLVRRRGQEARLRCSPMKGHSHVYWYRQLPEEGLKFMVYLQKENIIDESGMPKERFSAEFPKEGPSILRIQQVVRGDSAAYFCASSPPGGTPMNTQYFGPGTRLTVL.

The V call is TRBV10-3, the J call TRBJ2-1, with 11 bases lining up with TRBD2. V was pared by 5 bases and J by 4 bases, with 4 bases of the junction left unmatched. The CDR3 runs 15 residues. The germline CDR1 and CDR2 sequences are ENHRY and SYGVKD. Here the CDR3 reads CAISSTSGEYNEQFF. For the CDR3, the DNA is TGTGCCATCAGTTCGACTAGCGGGGAATACAATGAGCAGTTCTTC.

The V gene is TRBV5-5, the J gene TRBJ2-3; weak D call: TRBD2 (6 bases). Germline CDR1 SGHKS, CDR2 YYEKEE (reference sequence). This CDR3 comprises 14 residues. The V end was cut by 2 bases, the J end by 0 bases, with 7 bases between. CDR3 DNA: TGTGCCAGCAGCTTAGGGACTAGCACAGATACGCAGTATTTT. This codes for CASSLGTSTDTQYF.

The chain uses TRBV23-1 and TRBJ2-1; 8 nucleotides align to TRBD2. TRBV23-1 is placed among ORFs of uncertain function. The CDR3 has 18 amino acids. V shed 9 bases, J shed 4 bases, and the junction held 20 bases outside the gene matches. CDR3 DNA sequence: TGCGCCAGGAGCCCCGCTCATCCGATAGCGGGAACATACAATGAGCAGTTCTTC. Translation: CARSPAHPIAGTYNEQFF.

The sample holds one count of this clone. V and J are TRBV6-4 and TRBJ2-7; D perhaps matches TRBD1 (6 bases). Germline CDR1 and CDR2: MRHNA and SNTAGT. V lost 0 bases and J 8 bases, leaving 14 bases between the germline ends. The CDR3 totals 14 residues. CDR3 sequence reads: CASSDSIRGGQQYF. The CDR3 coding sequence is TGTGCCAGCAGTGACTCGATTAGAGGGGGACAGCAGTACTTC.

The CDR3 region is CASSRTTGTGVTEAFF. For the CDR3, the DNA is TGTGCCAGCAGCCGCACAACCGGGACAGGGGTTACTGAAGCTTTCTTT. This chain links TRBV7-9 with TRBJ1-1; 10 bases line up with TRBD1. Losses at the gene ends were 5 bases for V and 5 bases for J; bases not matched to a gene: 11. Germline-derived CDR1 and CDR2 are SEHNR and FQNEAQ (reference sequence). CDR3 length: 16 amino acids.

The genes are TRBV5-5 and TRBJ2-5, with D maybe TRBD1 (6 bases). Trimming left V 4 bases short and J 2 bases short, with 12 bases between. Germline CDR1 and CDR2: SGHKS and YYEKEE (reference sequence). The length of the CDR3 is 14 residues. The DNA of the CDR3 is TGTGCCAGCAGCGCGTCCGGACAGCAAGAGACCCAGTACTTC. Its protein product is CASSASGQQETQYF. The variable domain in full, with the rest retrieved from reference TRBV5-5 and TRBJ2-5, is DAGVTQSPTHLIKTRGQQVTLRCSPISGHKSVSWYQQVLGQGPQFIFQYYEKEERGRGNFPDRFSARQFPNYSSELNVNALLLGDSALYLCASSASGQQETQYFGPGTRLLVL.

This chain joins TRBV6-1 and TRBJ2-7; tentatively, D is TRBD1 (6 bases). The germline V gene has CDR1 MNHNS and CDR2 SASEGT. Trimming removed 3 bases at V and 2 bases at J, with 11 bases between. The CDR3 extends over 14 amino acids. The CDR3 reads CASSDIQGPYEQYF. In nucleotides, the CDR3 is TGTGCCAGCAGTGATATACAGGGACCCTACGAGCAGTACTTC.

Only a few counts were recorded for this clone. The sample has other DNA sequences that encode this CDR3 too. The CDR3 DNA follows: TGTGCCAGCAGTGAACGGCAGGGCACTGAAGCTTTCTTT. It is translated as CASSERQGTEAFF. The rearrangement links TRBV6-1 to TRBJ1-1; D perhaps matches TRBD1 (5 bases). Trimming stripped 2 bases from V and 4 bases from J, with 8 bases between. CDR1 and CDR2 (germline): MNHNS, SASEGT. The CDR3 is made up of 13 amino acids.

CDR3 in amino acids: CASSGRGSPLEPQHF. Here the CDR3 DNA reads TGTGCCAGCAGTGGCAGGGGCTCCCCTTTGGAGCCCCAGCATTTT. The chain recombines TRBV25-1 with TRBJ1-5; perhaps TRBD1 as D (6 bases). V was pared by 4 bases and J by 8 bases, with 18 bases between. This CDR3 has 15 amino acids. CDR1 and CDR2 (germline): MGHDK, SYGVNS. The complete variable domain, with remaining parts taken from reference TRBV25-1 and TRBJ1-5, reads EADIYQTPRYLVIGTGKKITLECSQTMGHDKMYWYQQDPGMELHLIHYSYGVNSTEKGDLSSESTVSRIRTEHFPLTLESARPSHTSQYLCASSGRGSPLEPQHFGDGTRLSIL.

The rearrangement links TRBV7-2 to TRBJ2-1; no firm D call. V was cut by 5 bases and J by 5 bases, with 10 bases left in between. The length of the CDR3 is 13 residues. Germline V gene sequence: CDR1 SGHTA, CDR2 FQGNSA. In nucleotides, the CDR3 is TGTGCCAGCAGCCTAGATTTTAACAATGAGCAGTTCTTC. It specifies CASSLDFNNEQFF.

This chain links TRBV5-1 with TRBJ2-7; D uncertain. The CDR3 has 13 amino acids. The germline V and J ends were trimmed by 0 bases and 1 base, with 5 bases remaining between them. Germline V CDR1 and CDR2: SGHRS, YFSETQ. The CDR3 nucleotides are TGCGCCAGCAGCTTGGGGCGGTCCTACGAGCAGTACTTC. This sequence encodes CASSLGRSYEQYF.

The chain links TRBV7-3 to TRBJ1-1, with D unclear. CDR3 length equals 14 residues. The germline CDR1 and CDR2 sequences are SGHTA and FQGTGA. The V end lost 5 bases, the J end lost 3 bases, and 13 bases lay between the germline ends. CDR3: CASSPDGEDTEAFF. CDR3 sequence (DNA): TGTGCCAGCAGCCCCGACGGAGAAGACACTGAAGCTTTCTTT.

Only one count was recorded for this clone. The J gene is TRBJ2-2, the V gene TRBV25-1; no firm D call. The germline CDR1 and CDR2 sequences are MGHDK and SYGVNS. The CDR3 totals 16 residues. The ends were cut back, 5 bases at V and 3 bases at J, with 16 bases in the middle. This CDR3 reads CASSTHPTGDTGELFF. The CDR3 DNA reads TGTGCCAGCAGTACACACCCGACCGGAGACACCGGGGAGCTGTTTTTT.

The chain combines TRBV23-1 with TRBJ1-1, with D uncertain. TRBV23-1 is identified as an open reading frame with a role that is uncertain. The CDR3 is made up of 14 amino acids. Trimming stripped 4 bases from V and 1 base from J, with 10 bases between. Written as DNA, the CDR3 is TGCGCCAGCAGTCCGCATCGGGAGAACACTGAAGCTTTCTTT. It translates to CASSPHRENTEAFF.